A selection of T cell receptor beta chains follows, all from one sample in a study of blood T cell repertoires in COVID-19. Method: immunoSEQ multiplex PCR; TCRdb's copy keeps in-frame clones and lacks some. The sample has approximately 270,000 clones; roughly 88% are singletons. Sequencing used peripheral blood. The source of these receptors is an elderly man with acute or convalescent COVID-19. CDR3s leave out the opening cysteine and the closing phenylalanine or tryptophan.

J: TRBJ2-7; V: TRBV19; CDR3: ASSITRFYEQY
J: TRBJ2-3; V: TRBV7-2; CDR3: ASSLGPGLARPGNTQY
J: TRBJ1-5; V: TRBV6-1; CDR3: ASSENGQVVNQPQH
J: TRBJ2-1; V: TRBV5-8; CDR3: ASSRSLGLVSSYNEQF
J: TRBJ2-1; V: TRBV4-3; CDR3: ASGLEQAGVLF
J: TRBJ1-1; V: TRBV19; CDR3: ASSTGVGTEAF
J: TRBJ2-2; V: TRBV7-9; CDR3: ASSPRAPNTGELF
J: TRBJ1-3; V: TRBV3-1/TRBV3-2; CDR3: ASSQGGIGNTIY
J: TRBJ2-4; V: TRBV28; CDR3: ASSLRQAKNIQY
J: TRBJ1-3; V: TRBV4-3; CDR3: ASSQVQTTGNTIY
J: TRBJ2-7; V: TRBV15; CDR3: ATSPGDYSSYEQY
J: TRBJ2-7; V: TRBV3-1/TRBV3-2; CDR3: ASSQVASGGYEQY
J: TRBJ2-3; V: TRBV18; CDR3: ASSPGTGYTDTQY
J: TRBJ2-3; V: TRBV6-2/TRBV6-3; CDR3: ASSYNSGKTDTQY
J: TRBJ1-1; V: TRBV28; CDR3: ASSLLAEPAF
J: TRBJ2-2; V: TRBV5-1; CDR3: ASSSGLAGTGELF
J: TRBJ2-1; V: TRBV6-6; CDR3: ATGGTSEFGEQF
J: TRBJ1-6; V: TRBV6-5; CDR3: ASTSGDNSPLH
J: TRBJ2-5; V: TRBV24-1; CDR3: ATPEPLDRDQETQY
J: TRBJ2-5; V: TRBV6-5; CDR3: ASSYPGTSGTQY
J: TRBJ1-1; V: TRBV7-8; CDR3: ASSLLGTGGVLNTEAF
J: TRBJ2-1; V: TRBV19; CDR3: ASSVPGQGVNEQF
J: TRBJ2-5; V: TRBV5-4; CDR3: ASSPGLAGGPGQETQY
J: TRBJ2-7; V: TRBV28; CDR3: ASNPLLAGDYEQY
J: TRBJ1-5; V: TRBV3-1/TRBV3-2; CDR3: ASSLGQGGQPQH
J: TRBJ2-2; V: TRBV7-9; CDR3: ASRIAGTVHTGELF
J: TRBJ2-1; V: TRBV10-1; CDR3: ASSIQLGQGYNEQF
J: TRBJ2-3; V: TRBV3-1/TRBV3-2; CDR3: ASSQSSGTYTDTQY
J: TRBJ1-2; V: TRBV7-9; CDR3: ASSIGQGTVGYT
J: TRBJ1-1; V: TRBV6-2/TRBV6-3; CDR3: ASSFPRGAKTEAF
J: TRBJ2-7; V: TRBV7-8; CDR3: ASSLVAGGVVEQY
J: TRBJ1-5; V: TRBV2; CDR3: ASSDWDRGGFQH
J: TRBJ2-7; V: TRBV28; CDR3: ASSSRTGVYEQY
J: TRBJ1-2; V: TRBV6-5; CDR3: ASRPTGQHGYT
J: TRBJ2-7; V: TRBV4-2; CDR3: ASSQGPAGDYEQY
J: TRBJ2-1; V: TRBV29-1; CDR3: VSQGNYNEQF
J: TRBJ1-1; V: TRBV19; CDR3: ASSMIGQASVNTEAF
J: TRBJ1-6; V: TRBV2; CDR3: ASSEAGTGFPPLH
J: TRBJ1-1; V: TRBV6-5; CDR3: ASSYSIQGLNTEAF
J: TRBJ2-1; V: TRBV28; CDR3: ASSLTGLAGGKSYNEQF
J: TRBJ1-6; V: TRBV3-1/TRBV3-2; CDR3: ASSQGTGLGNSPLH
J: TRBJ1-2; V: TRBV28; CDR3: ASSPTGNNYGYT
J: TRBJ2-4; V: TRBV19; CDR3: ASSIGGVAKNIQY
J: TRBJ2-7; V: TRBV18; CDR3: ASSRTATSYEQY
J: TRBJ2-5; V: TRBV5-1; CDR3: ASSSWAAPGSQY
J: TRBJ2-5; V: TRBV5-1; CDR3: ASSWQSRGETQY
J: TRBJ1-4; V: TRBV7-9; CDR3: ASSLNGGFGYATNEKLF
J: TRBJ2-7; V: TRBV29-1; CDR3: SVEQPGQDYSYEQY
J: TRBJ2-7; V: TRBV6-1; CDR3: ASSRDSGSSYEQY
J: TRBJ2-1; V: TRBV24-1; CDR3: ATSQLESSYNEQF
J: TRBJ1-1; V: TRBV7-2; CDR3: ASSFFGTEAF
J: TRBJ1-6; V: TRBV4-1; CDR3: ASSPREGIESPLH
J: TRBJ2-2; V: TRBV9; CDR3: ASSVASSGRAGELF
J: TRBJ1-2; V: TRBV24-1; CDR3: ATSDAGRTYGYT
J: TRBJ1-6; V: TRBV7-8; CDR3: ASSPGTGNNSPLH